The clone carrying this TCR beta chain was counted at least ten times. This sample was included in a study of T cells in Graves' hyperthyroidism and ophthalmopathy. V lost 2 bases and J 3 bases, leaving 2 bases between the germline ends. The CDR3 has 11 residues. Germline assignment: CDR1 MNHEY and CDR2 SVGEGT. The source material, RNA transcripts, was used to amplify TCR beta CDR3 regions. The study used the HTBI primer set for a first-round RT-PCR of the TCR CDR3. TCRdb recomputed calls from the multiplex PCR reads with MiXCR, one row per CDR3 protein. The sample records under 350,000 distinct CDR3 sequences, roughly 13% being singletons.

V and J are TRBV6-2 or TRBV6-3 and TRBJ2-7; no clear D gene. The clonotype originates from a woman between 40 and 55 years old with Graves' ophthalmopathy. The source material was blood. CDR3 sequence reads: CASSYDYEQYF. The CDR3, as DNA: TGTGCCAGCAGTTACGACTACGAGCAGTACTTC.